The 10 T cell receptor beta chains in this list originate from one sample, sequenced in a study of blood T cell repertoires in COVID-19. Sequencing was performed with immunoSEQ multiplex PCR; in TCRdb, only in-frame clones are kept and a portion is missing. This sample has roughly 430,000 clones, with 70% to 90% found just once. The sample consisted of PBMCs or T cells enriched from blood (not recorded which). The source is a woman aged 18-29 years who had been exposed to COVID-19.

J is TRBJ2-5 and V is TRBV27; 8 bases match TRBD2. CDR3 length: 16 residues. The germline V gene encodes CDR1 MNHEY and CDR2 SMNVEV (reference sequence). V shed 5 bases and J 4 bases; nucleotides not matched to a gene: 12. The CDR3 DNA reads TGTGCCAGCAGTCCTACCCCCCCCGCGGGAGGAGAGACCCAGTACTTC. Protein product: CASSPTPPAGGETQYF.

The genes are TRBV4-1 and TRBJ2-5; the D gene is possibly TRBD2 (6 bases). The length of the CDR3 is 15 residues. Germline CDR1 reads MGHRA; CDR2 reads YSYEKL. Trimming cost V 0 bases and J 1 base, with 9 bases left between them. The CDR3 region has the DNA TGCGCCAGCAGCCAAGAATGGAGGGTCCAAGAGACCCAGTACTTC. As protein: CASSQEWRVQETQYF.

V is TRBV29-1 and J is TRBJ2-7; D perhaps matches TRBD2 (5 bases). The CDR3 totals 17 residues. CDR1 SQVTM and CDR2 ANQGSEA come from the germline V gene. V lost 6 bases and J 0 bases, leaving 24 bases between the germline ends. The CDR3 loop is CSVGITTGRISSYEQYF. The CDR3, as DNA: TGCAGCGTCGGGATTACGACTGGACGGATTAGCTCCTACGAGCAGTACTTC.

The chain couples TRBV5-1 to TRBJ1-6; D is uncertain. V lost 7 bases and J 8 bases, leaving 10 bases between the germline ends. Germline CDR1 SGHRS, CDR2 YFSETQ. The CDR3 sequence is 12 residues long. The CDR3 protein is CASSAGYSPLHF. DNA for the CDR3: TGCGCCAGCTCGGCGGGCTATTCACCCCTCCACTTT.

CDR3 in amino acids: CASSPDSIEAYEQYF. For the CDR3, the DNA is TGTGCCAGCAGCCCTGACAGCATAGAAGCCTACGAGCAGTACTTC. The chain has TRBV7-2 and TRBJ2-7; D is possibly TRBD1 (5 bases). The germline gives CDR1 SGHTA, CDR2 FQGNSA. This CDR3 is 15 amino acids long. Trimming removed 5 bases from V and 2 bases from J, with 16 bases in between.

This clone was counted once. The V call is TRBV4-3, the J call TRBJ2-1; a possible D gene is TRBD1 (6 bases). Germline lookup yields CDR1 LGHNA and CDR2 YSLEER. Trimming stripped 0 bases from V and 7 bases from J, with 16 bases between. The CDR3 contains 16 residues. This CDR3 is CASSQEILQGWNEQFF. The CDR3 nucleotides are TGCGCCAGCAGCCAAGAAATTCTCCAGGGGTGGAATGAGCAGTTCTTC.

The chain recombines TRBV28 with TRBJ1-5; the match to TRBD1 covers 7 bases. V lost 6 bases to trimming and J lost 3 bases; unmatched junction nucleotides: 14. The CDR3 is 17 amino acids. Germline V lookup: CDR1 MDHEN, CDR2 SYDVKM. CDR3 loop: CASSPPSTDRFNQPQHF. CDR3 bases: TGTGCCAGCAGCCCTCCCTCCACGGACAGGTTCAATCAGCCCCAGCATTTT.

The gene calls are TRBV6-2 or TRBV6-3 and TRBJ1-2; possibly TRBD1 for D (6 bases). This CDR3 comprises 15 residues. Looked up from germline, CDR1 is MNHEY and CDR2 is SVGEGT. V lost 2 bases to trimming and J lost 4 bases, with 14 bases between them. The CDR3 is CASSYGTSPFYGYTF. The DNA of the CDR3 is TGTGCCAGCAGTTACGGGACATCACCCTTCTATGGCTACACCTTC.

This clone was counted between two and nine times. The rearrangement uses TRBV28 and TRBJ2-7, with 8 bases aligning to TRBD1. The CDR3 is made up of 14 amino acids. Trimming cost V 6 bases and J 7 bases; bases outside gene matches: 11. Germline values: CDR1 MDHEN, CDR2 SYDVKM. In DNA form, the CDR3 reads TGTGCCAGCAGGTCGGGACAGGTGGGTTCGGAGCAGTACTTC. This codes for CASRSGQVGSEQYF.

The chain links TRBV7-2 to TRBJ2-1, with 7 nucleotides matching TRBD2. The CDR3 covers 13 residues. V lost 8 bases to trimming and J lost 6 bases; unmatched junction nucleotides: 7. The V gene's germline CDR1 is SGHTA and CDR2 FQGNSA. CDR3 bases: TGTGCCAGCCTCGGACTAGGAGGCAATGAGCAGTTCTTC. Translation: CASLGLGGNEQFF.